This T cell receptor beta chain was identified in a study of T cell repertoires in cytomegalovirus infection (dated by TCRdb to about 2019). Study-wide context: Donor HLA type was relevant to the analysis, because carriage of CMV infection together with the matching HLA type was indicated by public TCR beta signatures. The study at large found these results: The ex vivo response was dominated by HLA-C-restricted CMV-specific TCR beta clonotypes, and the single most frequent clonotype in two of eight donors was supplied by these HLA-C-restricted clonotypes. In both this cohort and an independent roughly 350-donor cohort, the cumulative frequency of public TCR beta family members distinguished carriers of CMV infection plus the relevant HLA type.

In the case of this clonotype: Its binding antigen is unknown. Nothing much larger sits one base from this clone, and base qualities are not available.

From a lookup of the germline V gene, CDR1 and CDR2 are SQVTM and ANQGSEA. The V end loses 5 bases and the J end loses 8 bases, and a stretch of 9 bases separates them. The CDR3 measures 11 amino acids from cysteine to phenylalanine. Only the CDR3 portion is preserved as DNA: 33 bases, with reading frame beginning at the first base. TCRdb shows the sequencer as Illumina HiSeq 1500. The public reads were run again by TCRdb, first through fastp at Q25 and then through MiXCR, and only productive beta chains were kept. Rows merge per CDR3 protein into single entries with the most common DNA and genes. A total of around 260,000 distinct CDR3 sequences appear in this sample, 25% of them only once. Approximately 15% of the sample is held by the ten biggest clonotypes.

The V and J segments used are TRBV29-1 and TRBJ2-2, with no confidently assigned D gene. Sample: PBMCs. This TCR was sampled from a human donor in good health (CMV status not recorded). Some clones in this sample may be carry-over from other donors' samples. The bases are TGCAGCGTTAGAACTGCAGGGGAGCTGTTTTTT. It specifies CSVRTAGELFF.